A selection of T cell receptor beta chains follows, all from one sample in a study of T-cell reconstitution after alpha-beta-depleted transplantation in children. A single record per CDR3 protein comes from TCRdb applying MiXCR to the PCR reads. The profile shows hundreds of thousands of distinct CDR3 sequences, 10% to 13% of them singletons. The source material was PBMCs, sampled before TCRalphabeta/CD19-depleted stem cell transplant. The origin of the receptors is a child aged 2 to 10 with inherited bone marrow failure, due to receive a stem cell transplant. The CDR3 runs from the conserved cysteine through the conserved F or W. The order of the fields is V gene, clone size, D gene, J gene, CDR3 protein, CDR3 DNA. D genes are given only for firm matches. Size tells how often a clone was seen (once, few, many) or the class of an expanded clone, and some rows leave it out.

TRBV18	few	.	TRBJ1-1	CASSKGSDTEAFF	TGTGCCAGCTCAAAGGGCTCGGACACTGAAGCTTTCTTT
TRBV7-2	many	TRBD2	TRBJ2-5	CASSRTSGQETQYF	TGTGCCAGCAGCCGGACTAGCGGACAAGAGACCCAGTACTTC
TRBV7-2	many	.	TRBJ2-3	CASSSRLPDTQYF	TGTGCCAGCAGCTCCCGACTGCCAGATACGCAGTATTTT
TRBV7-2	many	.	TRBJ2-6	CASSFGTPYSGANVLTF	TGTGCCAGCAGCTTCGGGACTCCCTACTCTGGGGCCAACGTCCTGACTTTC
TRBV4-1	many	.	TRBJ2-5	CASSQESRVQETQYF	TGCGCCAGCAGCCAAGAGAGTAGGGTCCAAGAGACCCAGTACTTC
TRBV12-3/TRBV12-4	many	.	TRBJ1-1	CASSLVPQGIWAFF	TGTGCCAGCAGTTTAGTTCCACAGGGAATTTGGGCTTTCTTT
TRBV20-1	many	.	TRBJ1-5	CSARDWDSNQPQHF	TGCAGTGCTAGAGATTGGGACAGCAATCAGCCCCAGCATTTT
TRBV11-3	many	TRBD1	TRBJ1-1	CASSPGTGRDTEAFF	TGTGCCAGCAGCCCAGGGACAGGGAGGGACACTGAAGCTTTCTTT
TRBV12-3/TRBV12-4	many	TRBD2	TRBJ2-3	CASSLSGRAETDTQYF	TGTGCCAGCAGTTTAAGCGGGAGGGCCGAGACAGATACGCAGTATTTT
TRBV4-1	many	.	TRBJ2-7	CASSQAVAVNAYEQYF	TGCGCCAGCAGCCAAGCTGTTGCGGTCAATGCCTACGAGCAGTACTTC
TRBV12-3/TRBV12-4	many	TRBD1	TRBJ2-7	CASSTPQGTPYF	TGTGCCAGCAGTACCCCACAGGGGACACCGTACTTC
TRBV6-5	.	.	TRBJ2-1	CASSYSNTDIEQFF	TGTGCCAGCAGTTACTCCAACACAGATATTGAGCAGTTCTTC
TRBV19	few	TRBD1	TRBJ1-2	CASSPRGQGRRDYGYTF	TGTGCCAGTAGTCCTAGGGGACAGGGGAGGAGAGACTATGGCTACACCTTC
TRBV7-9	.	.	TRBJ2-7	CASSLVGYYEQYF	TGTGCCAGCAGCTTAGTTGGCTACTACGAGCAGTACTTC
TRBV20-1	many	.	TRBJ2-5	CSVGQENQETQYF	TGCAGTGTGGGCCAGGAAAACCAAGAGACCCAGTACTTC
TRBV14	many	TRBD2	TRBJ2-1	CASSQVILAEHNEQFF	TGTGCCAGCAGCCAAGTTATACTAGCGGAACACAATGAGCAGTTCTTC
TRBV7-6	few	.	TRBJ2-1	CASSFGYGDNEQFF	TGTGCCAGCAGCTTTGGTTACGGGGACAATGAGCAGTTCTTC
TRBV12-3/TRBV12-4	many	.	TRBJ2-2	CASSFGGIGELFF	TGTGCCAGCAGTTTCGGCGGGATAGGGGAGCTGTTTTTT
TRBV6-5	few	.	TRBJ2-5	CASSYIRGERQETQYF	TGTGCCAGCAGTTACATCCGGGGCGAACGTCAAGAGACCCAGTACTTC
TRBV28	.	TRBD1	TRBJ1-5	CASSFRGGSNQPQHF	TGTGCCAGCAGTTTCAGGGGGGGAAGCAATCAGCCCCAGCATTTT